These 20 T cell receptor beta chains originate from one sample sequenced in a study of shared clonotypes between healthy human individuals. Some clones are missing from TCRdb's copy, which holds only in-frame ones; the method was immunoSEQ multiplex PCR. The sample consists of 800,000 or so clones, 95% to 97% of them appearing once. Naive-designated CD8 cells lacked CD45RO, were positively enriched for CCR7, and omitted terminally differentiated effector memory CD45RA+ cells. The material sequenced was naive CD8+ T cells sorted from blood. The receptors originated from a young man in good health.

The chain joins TRBV18 to TRBJ2-6, with TRBD1 identical over 10 bases. The V segment lost 4 bases and the J segment 2 bases; nucleotides outside the gene matches: 5. The CDR3 is 17 amino acids. CDR1 and CDR2 (germline): KGHSH, LQKENI. CDR3 region: CASSQRDRGTGANVLTF. The DNA for the CDR3 is TGTGCCAGCTCACAAAGGGACAGGGGAACTGGGGCCAACGTCCTGACTTTC.

The chain couples TRBV29-1 to TRBJ2-3; 9 bases agree with TRBD2. V lost 6 bases, J lost 0 bases, and 10 bases stayed unmatched. This CDR3 has 16 amino acids. Germline assignment: CDR1 SQVTM and CDR2 ANQGSEA. The CDR3 DNA follows: TGCAGCGTGACTAGCGGAGACTCCGGGAGCACAGATACGCAGTATTTT. As protein: CSVTSGDSGSTDTQYF.

The V call is TRBV7-6, the J call TRBJ2-7; tentatively, D is TRBD1 or TRBD2 (5 bases each). The CDR3 spans 18 residues. CDR1 and CDR2 (germline): SGHVS, FNYEAQ. The V gene lost 1 base and the J gene lost 0 bases, with 19 bases spanning the gap. CDR3 region: CASSLGSPEGPNSYEQYF. Here the CDR3 DNA reads TGTGCCAGCAGCTTAGGGAGTCCCGAGGGACCTAACTCCTACGAGCAGTACTTC.

The chain joins TRBV28 to TRBJ1-5, with D perhaps matching TRBD1 (5 bases). Germline lookup yields CDR1 MDHEN and CDR2 SYDVKM. The CDR3 extends over 15 amino acids. V lost 5 bases to trimming and J lost 0 bases, with 11 bases between them. DNA of the CDR3: TGTGCCAGCAGTACTCAGGGTTATAGCAATCAGCCCCAGCATTTT. This translates into CASSTQGYSNQPQHF.

This sequence joins TRBV9 and TRBJ1-1; 9 bases agree with TRBD1. Germline loops: CDR1 SGDLS, CDR2 YYNGEE. V trimming: 3 bases; J trimming: 4 bases; junction bases outside the gene matches: 7. The length of the CDR3 is 15 residues. CDR3 nucleotides: TGTGCCAGCAGCGCGACTCCGGGACAGGGCACTGAAGCTTTCTTT. It specifies CASSATPGQGTEAFF. The variable domain in full, with the rest retrieved from reference TRBV9 and TRBJ1-1, is DSGVTQTPKHLITATGQRVTLRCSPRSGDLSVYWYQQSLDQGLQFLIQYYNGEERAKGNILERFSAQQFPDLHSELNLSSLELGDSALYFCASSATPGQGTEAFFGQGTRLTVV.

The chain recombines TRBV29-1 with TRBJ2-7, with a tentative D call TRBD1 (5 bases). Germline V gives CDR1 SQVTM, CDR2 ANQGSEA. This CDR3 spans 13 amino acids. Trimming took off 4 bases at V and 3 bases at J, with 13 bases between the two ends. The CDR3 loop is CSVGGRGRYEQYF. DNA of the CDR3: TGCAGCGTTGGGGGAAGGGGCCGCTACGAGCAGTACTTC.

V and J are TRBV7-8 and TRBJ2-5; D gene ambiguous. Trimming pared 4 bases from V and 0 bases from J, leaving 3 bases between. The CDR3 runs to 12 residues. Germline V gene data show CDR1 as SGHVS and CDR2 as FQNEAQ. The chain's CDR3 is CASSWYQETQYF. CDR3 bases: TGTGCCAGCAGCTGGTACCAAGAGACCCAGTACTTC.

The rearrangement uses TRBV7-9 and TRBJ1-4, with 8 bases fitting TRBD1. V trimming: 6 bases; J trimming: 5 bases; junction bases outside the gene matches: 5. Germline assignment: CDR1 SEHNR and CDR2 FQNEAQ (reference sequence). The CDR3 extends over 14 amino acids. CDR3 region: CASRTQGGNEKLFF. The CDR3 region has the DNA TGTGCCAGCAGGACACAGGGGGGGAATGAAAAACTGTTTTTT.

The chain has TRBV7-9 and TRBJ2-1; D ambiguous. Trimming left V 5 bases short and J 8 bases short, with 19 bases between. The CDR3 has 15 amino acids. CDR1 is SEHNR, CDR2 FQNEAQ, per germline (reference sequence). CDR3 region: CASSQPVESGDEQFF. In DNA, the CDR3 is TGTGCCAGCAGCCAACCGGTAGAAAGTGGCGATGAGCAGTTCTTC.

The chain carries TRBV30 and TRBJ2-7; no firm D call. Germline V CDR1 and CDR2: GTSNPN, SVGIG (reference sequence). The V and J ends lost 5 bases and 8 bases respectively, with 13 bases between them. This CDR3 comprises 11 residues. The CDR3 DNA reads TGTGCCTGGGTACGTCTGCTCCAGCAGTACTTC. Protein sequence: CAWVRLLQQYF.

This chain joins TRBV6-5 and TRBJ2-6; D gene unclear. Germline-derived CDR1 and CDR2 are MNHEY and SVGAGI. V lost 0 bases and J lost 2, with 5 bases in between. The CDR3 is 15 residues long. Here the CDR3 DNA reads TGTGCCAGCAGTTACTCGGTCGCTGGGGCCAACGTCCTGACTTTC. This encodes CASSYSVAGANVLTF.

The genes are TRBV7-2 and TRBJ2-1, with D perhaps assigned TRBD1 or TRBD2 (5 bases each). V was cut by 2 bases and J by 2 bases, with 13 bases left in between. The length of the CDR3 is 16 residues. Germline V gives CDR1 SGHTA, CDR2 FQGNSA. In nucleotides, the CDR3 is TGTGCCAGCAGCTTACTGGGGGAGTGGACCTACAATGAGCAGTTCTTC. Translated: CASSLLGEWTYNEQFF.

Comments on this clone: This sample also contains other DNA sequences that code for the same CDR3. The chain links TRBV7-2 to TRBJ2-1, with 10 bases identical to TRBD2. CDR3 length equals 14 residues. The germline gives CDR1 SGHTA, CDR2 FQGNSA. The ends lost 3 bases at V and 7 bases at J; junction bases unmatched: 3. The CDR3 region has the DNA TGTGCCAGCAGCTTGGGACTAGCGATGAATGAGCAGTTCTTC. As protein: CASSLGLAMNEQFF. The full variable domain, in which reference TRBV7-2 and TRBJ2-1 provide the parts outside the CDR3, is GAGVSQSPSNKVTEKGKDVELRCDPISGHTALYWYRQSLGQGLEFLIYFQGNSAPDKSGLPSDRFSAERTGGSVSTLTIQRTQQEDSAVYLCASSLGLAMNEQFFGPGTRLTVL.

The chain recombines TRBV14 with TRBJ2-3; no firm D call. The V gene lost 2 bases and the J gene lost 2 bases, with 11 bases spanning the gap. Germline CDR1 SGHDN, CDR2 FVKESK. The length of the CDR3 is 15 residues. The CDR3 DNA sequence: TGTGCCAGCAGCCAACGCATCAGTTACACAGATACGCAGTATTTT. This translates into CASSQRISYTDTQYF.

The J gene is TRBJ2-1, the V gene TRBV15, with 8 bases lining up with TRBD2. This CDR3 spans 16 amino acids. Germline CDR1 and CDR2: LNHNV and YYDKDF (reference sequence). Germline trimming cut 4 bases from V and 5 bases from J; bases unmatched to any gene: 10. For the CDR3, the DNA is TGTGCCACCAGCATAGGGACTAGTCTAGCGCACAATGAGCAGTTCTTC. Its translation is CATSIGTSLAHNEQFF.

The gene calls are TRBV19 and TRBJ2-7; unclear D gene. Trimming left V 1 base short and J 4 bases short, with 11 bases between. The CDR3 runs 14 residues. Germline V gene sequence: CDR1 LNHDA, CDR2 SQIVND (reference sequence). The CDR3 DNA sequence: TGTGCCAGTAGTATAGGAGGCACCGAGTACGAGCAGTACTTC. Amino acid sequence: CASSIGGTEYEQYF.

The V call is TRBV7-9, the J call TRBJ2-7, with 7 bases identical to TRBD1. V was clipped by 5 bases and J by 1 base; unmatched bases: 8. The CDR3 is made up of 15 amino acids. In germline, CDR1 is SEHNR, CDR2 FQNEAQ (reference sequence). Written as DNA, the CDR3 is TGTGCCAGCAGCCCAAGCACAGGGGATTCCTACGAGCAGTACTTC. Amino acids: CASSPSTGDSYEQYF.

Comments on this clone: Other DNA sequences from this sample encode an identical CDR3 as well. The chain links TRBV6-5 to TRBJ2-7; the D call may be TRBD1 or TRBD2 (5 bases each). The CDR3 has 12 amino acids. The germline V gene has CDR1 MNHEY and CDR2 SVGAGI. V was trimmed by 0 bases and J by 5 bases, leaving 5 bases between them. This chain's CDR3 is CASSYSGDEQYF. As DNA, the CDR3 is TGTGCCAGCAGTTACTCGGGGGACGAGCAGTACTTC.

CDR3 nucleotide sequence: TGCAGCGCCATCCTTACCGGGGAGCTGTTTTTT. Its protein product is CSAILTGELFF. This chain connects TRBV29-1 to TRBJ2-2; D uncertain. The CDR3 is 11 residues long. Trimming stripped 7 bases from V and 5 bases from J, with 8 bases between. Germline CDR1 SQVTM, CDR2 ANQGSEA.

The CDR3 sequence is CASSSVYGTRVFNQPQHF. CDR3 bases: TGTGCCAGCAGTTCCGTATATGGAACCAGGGTGTTCAATCAGCCCCAGCATTTT. This rearrangement joins TRBV28 to TRBJ1-5; D might be TRBD1 (5 bases). V was shortened by 4 bases and J by 3 bases, with 22 bases between the two germline ends. The CDR3 has 18 amino acids. Germline V CDR1 and CDR2: MDHEN, SYDVKM. Full variable domain (missing parts from reference TRBV28 and TRBJ1-5): DVKVTQSSRYLVKRTGEKVFLECVQDMDHENMFWYRQDPGLGLRLIYFSYDVKMKEKGDIPEGYSVSREKKERFSLILESASTNQTSMYLCASSSVYGTRVFNQPQHFGDGTRLSIL.